A selection of T cell receptor beta chains follows, all from one sample in a study of blood T cell repertoires in COVID-19. Assay used: immunoSEQ multiplex PCR; TCRdb lists only in-frame clones, some missing. This sample yields about 300,000 clones, of which 89% are seen a single time; 1.5% to 2% belongs to the top ten. The sequencing input was peripheral blood. The receptors were gathered from a woman aged 25-40 years with COVID-19, enrolled during active disease. Each CDR3 is given with its conserved first and last residue. Each record gives: V gene, clone size, J gene, D gene, CDR3 DNA, CDR3 protein. The D gene is left open where the match is weak. Only some rows state a clone size, as once, few, many or a class for expanded clones.

v_gene: TRBV30; abundance: once; j_gene: TRBJ2-7; d_gene: .; CDR3nt: TGTGCCTGGTCAAGGTCAGGGGTTTCCGAGCAGTACTTC; CDR3aa: CAWSRSGVSEQYF
v_gene: TRBV12-5; abundance: .; j_gene: TRBJ1-4; d_gene: .; CDR3nt: TGTGCTAGTGTCCAGGGCGGGGGGGCTGGAAGTGAAAAACTGTTTTTT; CDR3aa: CASVQGGGAGSEKLFF
v_gene: TRBV13; abundance: .; j_gene: TRBJ2-3; d_gene: TRBD1; CDR3nt: TGTGCCAGCAGCTTGGGACAGGGTTACGATACGCAGTATTTT; CDR3aa: CASSLGQGYDTQYF
v_gene: TRBV6-1; abundance: .; j_gene: TRBJ2-2; d_gene: .; CDR3nt: TGTGCCAGCAGCGAAGAAACGGGACTTCTAACCGGGGAGCTGTTTTTT; CDR3aa: CASSEETGLLTGELFF
v_gene: TRBV6-5; abundance: .; j_gene: TRBJ2-3; d_gene: .; CDR3nt: TGTGCCAGTCATAGATCGGTCACAGATACGCAGTATTTT; CDR3aa: CASHRSVTDTQYF
v_gene: TRBV4-3; abundance: .; j_gene: TRBJ2-7; d_gene: TRBD2; CDR3nt: TGCGCCAGCAGCCAAGAGGGACTAGCGGGGTCCTACGAGCAGTACTTC; CDR3aa: CASSQEGLAGSYEQYF
v_gene: TRBV7-9; abundance: .; j_gene: TRBJ2-6; d_gene: .; CDR3nt: TGTGCCAGCAGTCGAAGGGGGAGCCGCTCTGGGGCCAACGTCCTGACTTTC; CDR3aa: CASSRRGSRSGANVLTF
v_gene: TRBV7-8; abundance: .; j_gene: TRBJ1-2; d_gene: .; CDR3nt: TGTGCCAGCAGCGACCAGGGGAGGGCTTGGTATGGCTACACCTTC; CDR3aa: CASSDQGRAWYGYTF
v_gene: TRBV5-1; abundance: .; j_gene: TRBJ1-6; d_gene: TRBD1; CDR3nt: TGCGCCAGCAACGCCGGGACAGGGGGTTCGAATTCACCCCTCCACTTT; CDR3aa: CASNAGTGGSNSPLHF
v_gene: TRBV3-1/TRBV3-2; abundance: .; j_gene: TRBJ1-4; d_gene: TRBD1; CDR3nt: TGTGCCAGCAGCCGAATTGGGACAGGGGATGAAAAACTGTTTTTT; CDR3aa: CASSRIGTGDEKLFF
v_gene: TRBV21-1; abundance: .; j_gene: TRBJ1-4; d_gene: .; CDR3nt: TGTGCCAGCAGCAAGGACCCAGAGGGTCCGACATGTCGTGAAAAACTGTTTTTT; CDR3aa: CASSKDPEGPTCREKLFF
v_gene: TRBV13; abundance: .; j_gene: TRBJ1-6; d_gene: .; CDR3nt: TGTGCCAGCAGAACCAGAGGGAGTAATTCACCCCTCCACTTT; CDR3aa: CASRTRGSNSPLHF
v_gene: TRBV13; abundance: .; j_gene: TRBJ1-2; d_gene: TRBD1; CDR3nt: TGTGCCAGCAGCCCGAAAGACAGGGATAATGGCTACACCTTC; CDR3aa: CASSPKDRDNGYTF
v_gene: TRBV27; abundance: .; j_gene: TRBJ1-6; d_gene: .; CDR3nt: TGTGCCAGCAGGATAACGGAGTTCCATAATTCACCCCTCCACTTT; CDR3aa: CASRITEFHNSPLHF
v_gene: TRBV6-2/TRBV6-3; abundance: .; j_gene: TRBJ2-7; d_gene: TRBD2; CDR3nt: TGTGCCAGCAGTTCCGCGGGGTCGCGGGGGAGCTCCTACGAGCAGTACTTC; CDR3aa: CASSSAGSRGSSYEQYF
v_gene: TRBV9; abundance: .; j_gene: TRBJ1-6; d_gene: .; CDR3nt: TGTGCCAGCAGCGTAGGTTGGCGAGGAGTTCTTGGGAATTCACCCCTCCACTTT; CDR3aa: CASSVGWRGVLGNSPLHF
v_gene: TRBV6-5; abundance: few; j_gene: TRBJ1-6; d_gene: TRBD1; CDR3nt: TGTGCCAGCAAGCCGGGACAGGGTCCTTCACCCCTCCACTTT; CDR3aa: CASKPGQGPSPLHF
v_gene: TRBV13; abundance: .; j_gene: TRBJ2-1; d_gene: TRBD1; CDR3nt: TGTGCCAGCAGCTTGGGGACAGGGCCCAATGAGCAGTTCTTC; CDR3aa: CASSLGTGPNEQFF
v_gene: TRBV12-3/TRBV12-4; abundance: few; j_gene: TRBJ1-1; d_gene: .; CDR3nt: TGTGCCAGCATTGGGCAGACGAACACTGAAGCTTTCTTT; CDR3aa: CASIGQTNTEAFF
v_gene: TRBV25-1; abundance: .; j_gene: TRBJ2-7; d_gene: .; CDR3nt: TGTGCCAGCAGTGAGTCCCGGGGGAGGTACGAGCAGTACTTC; CDR3aa: CASSESRGRYEQYF
v_gene: TRBV4-2; abundance: .; j_gene: TRBJ2-1; d_gene: TRBD1; CDR3nt: TGTGCCAGCCGGCCGGGACAGGGGGAATACAATGAGCAGTTCTTC; CDR3aa: CASRPGQGEYNEQFF
v_gene: TRBV6-2/TRBV6-3; abundance: few; j_gene: TRBJ1-5; d_gene: .; CDR3nt: TGTGCCAGCAGTTACGTGGGGCTGAATAATCAGCCCCAGCATTTT; CDR3aa: CASSYVGLNNQPQHF